The clone carrying this TCR beta chain came up once. Its target is unknown. This sample was included in a study of metastatic and nonmetastatic thyroid tumors. As for the study in general: From malignant and benign thyroid patients, repertoires in blood and in tumor or nodule tissue were compared. General study points: Reportedly, malignant thyroid tumors had significantly higher TCR beta diversity than benign nodules, in blood and tumor.

None of the patients had undergone any treatment ahead of thyroid surgery. Authors' analysis steps: A papillary thyroid cancer distant-metastasis classifier was built from CDR3 differences across clinicopathological groups. TCRdb reprocessed the PCR reads via MiXCR. The V and J calls, along with clone size, are taken from TCRdb and not from the paper's own processing. The sample carries around 15,000 clones, 9.5% to 15% recorded once. Germline CDR1 is SGDLS and CDR2 is YYNGEE. The ends were cut back, 3 bases at V and 5 bases at J, with 19 bases in the middle. The CDR3 spans 16 residues. The receptor was isolated from a female donor with papillary thyroid cancer or a benign thyroid nodule (not recorded which). Some clones in this sample may be carry-over from other donors' samples. Material for sequencing was blood. The chain links TRBV9 to TRBJ2-3; D could derive from TRBD1 or TRBD2 (7 bases each). The CDR3: CASSGGGQWAEDTQYF. DNA for the CDR3: TGTGCCAGCAGCGGGGGGGGACAGTGGGCTGAAGATACGCAGTATTTT.